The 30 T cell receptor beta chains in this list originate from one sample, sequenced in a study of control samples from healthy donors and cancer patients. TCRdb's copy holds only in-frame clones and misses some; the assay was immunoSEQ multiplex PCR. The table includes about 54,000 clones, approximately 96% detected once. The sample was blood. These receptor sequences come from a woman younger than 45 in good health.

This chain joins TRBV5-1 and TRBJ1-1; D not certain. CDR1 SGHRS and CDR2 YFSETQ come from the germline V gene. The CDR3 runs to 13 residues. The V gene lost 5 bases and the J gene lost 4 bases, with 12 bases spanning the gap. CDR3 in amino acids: CASRPARGTEAFF. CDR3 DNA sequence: TGCGCCAGCAGACCTGCCCGGGGCACTGAAGCTTTCTTT.

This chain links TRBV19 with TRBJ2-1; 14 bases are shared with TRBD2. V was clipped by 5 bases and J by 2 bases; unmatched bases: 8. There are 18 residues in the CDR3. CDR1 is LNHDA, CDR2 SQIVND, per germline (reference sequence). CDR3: CASSPGTSGRGAYNEQFF. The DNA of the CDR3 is TGTGCCAGTAGTCCCGGGACTAGCGGGAGAGGGGCCTACAATGAGCAGTTCTTC.

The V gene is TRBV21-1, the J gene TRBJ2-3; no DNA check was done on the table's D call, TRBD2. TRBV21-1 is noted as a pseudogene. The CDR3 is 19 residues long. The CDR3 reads CASSKDYTVPVVISRRQYF. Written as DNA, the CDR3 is TGTGCCAGCAGCAAAGACTATACCGTACCGGTTGTTATAAGTCGGCGGCAGTATTTT.

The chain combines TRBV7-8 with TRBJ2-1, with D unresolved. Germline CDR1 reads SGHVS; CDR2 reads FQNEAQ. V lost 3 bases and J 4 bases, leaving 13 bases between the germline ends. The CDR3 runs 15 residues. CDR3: CASSFGGTSYNEQFF. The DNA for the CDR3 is TGTGCCAGCAGCTTTGGCGGCACGTCGTACAATGAGCAGTTCTTC.

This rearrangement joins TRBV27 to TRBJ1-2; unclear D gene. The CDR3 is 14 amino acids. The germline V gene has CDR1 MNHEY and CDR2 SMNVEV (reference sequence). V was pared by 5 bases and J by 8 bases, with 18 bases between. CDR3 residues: CASSHGLSFNGYTF. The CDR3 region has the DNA TGTGCCAGCAGTCATGGACTGAGCTTCAACGGCTACACCTTC.

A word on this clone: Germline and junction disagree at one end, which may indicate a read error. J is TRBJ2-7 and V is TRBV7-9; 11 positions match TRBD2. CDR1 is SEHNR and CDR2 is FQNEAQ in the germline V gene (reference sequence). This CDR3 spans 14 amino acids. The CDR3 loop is CASSLAGGYLEQYF. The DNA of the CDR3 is TGTGCCAGCAGCCTAGCGGGAGGATATCTTGAGCAGTACTTC.

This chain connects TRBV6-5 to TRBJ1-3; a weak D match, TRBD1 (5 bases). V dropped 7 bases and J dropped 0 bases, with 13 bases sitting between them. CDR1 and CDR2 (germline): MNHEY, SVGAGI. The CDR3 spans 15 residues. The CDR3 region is CASTREFTSGNTIYF. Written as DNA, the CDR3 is TGTGCCAGCACCAGGGAGTTCACCTCTGGAAACACCATATATTTT.

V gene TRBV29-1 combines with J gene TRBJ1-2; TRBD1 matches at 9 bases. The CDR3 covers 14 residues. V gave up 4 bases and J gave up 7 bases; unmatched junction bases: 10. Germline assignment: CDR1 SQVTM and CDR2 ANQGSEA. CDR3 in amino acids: CSVAPGTGITGYTF. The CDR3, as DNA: TGCAGCGTTGCCCCCGGGACAGGGATTACTGGCTACACCTTC.

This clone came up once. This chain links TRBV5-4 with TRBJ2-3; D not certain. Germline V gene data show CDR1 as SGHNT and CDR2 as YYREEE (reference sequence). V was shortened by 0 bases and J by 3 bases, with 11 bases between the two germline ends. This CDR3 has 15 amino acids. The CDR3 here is CASSLAGEATDTQYF. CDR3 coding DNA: TGTGCCAGCAGCTTGGCAGGCGAGGCGACAGATACGCAGTATTTT.

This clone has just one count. The CDR3 sequence is CATSAETEAFF. As DNA, the CDR3 is TGTGCCACCAGCGCGGAAACTGAAGCTTTCTTT. The J gene is TRBJ1-1, the V gene TRBV15; D not certain. CDR3 length: 11 residues. Germline V lookup: CDR1 LNHNV, CDR2 YYDKDF (reference sequence). V shed 5 bases and J shed 5 bases, with 6 bases lying between them.

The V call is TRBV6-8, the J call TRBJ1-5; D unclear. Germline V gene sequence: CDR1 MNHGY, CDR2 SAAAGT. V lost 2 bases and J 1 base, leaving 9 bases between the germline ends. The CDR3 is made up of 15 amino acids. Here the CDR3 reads CASSYPAESNQPQHF. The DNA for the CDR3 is TGTGCCAGCAGTTACCCGGCCGAAAGCAATCAGCCCCAGCATTTT.

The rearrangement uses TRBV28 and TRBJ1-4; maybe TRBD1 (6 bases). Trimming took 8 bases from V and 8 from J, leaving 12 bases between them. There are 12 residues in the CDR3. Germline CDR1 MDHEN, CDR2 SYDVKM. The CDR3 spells CASSRGNEKLFF. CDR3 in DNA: TGTGCCAGCTCTAGGGGGAACGAAAAACTGTTTTTT.

CDR3 protein: CASSLSVAYEQYF. CDR3 DNA: TGTGCCAGCAGTCTAAGCGTAGCCTACGAGCAGTACTTC. The rearrangement joins TRBV27 to TRBJ2-7, with unresolved D. The germline gives CDR1 MNHEY, CDR2 SMNVEV (reference sequence). The V end was cut by 5 bases, the J end by 2 bases, with 10 bases between. The CDR3 spans 13 residues.

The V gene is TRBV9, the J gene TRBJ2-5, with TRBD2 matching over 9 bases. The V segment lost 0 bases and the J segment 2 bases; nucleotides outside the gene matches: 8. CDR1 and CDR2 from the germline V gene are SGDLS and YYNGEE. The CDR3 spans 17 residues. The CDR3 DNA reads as TGTGCCAGCAGCGTAGGTCTTAGCGGGAGCGGTCAAGAGACCCAGTACTTC. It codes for CASSVGLSGSGQETQYF.

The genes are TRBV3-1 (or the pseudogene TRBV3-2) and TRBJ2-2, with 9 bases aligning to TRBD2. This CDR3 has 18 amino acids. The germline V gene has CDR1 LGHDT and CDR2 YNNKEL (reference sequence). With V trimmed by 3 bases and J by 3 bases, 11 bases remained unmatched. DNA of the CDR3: TGTGCCAGCAGCCATCCAGTAGCGGGAGTACCGTACACCGGGGAGCTGTTTTTT. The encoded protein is CASSHPVAGVPYTGELFF.

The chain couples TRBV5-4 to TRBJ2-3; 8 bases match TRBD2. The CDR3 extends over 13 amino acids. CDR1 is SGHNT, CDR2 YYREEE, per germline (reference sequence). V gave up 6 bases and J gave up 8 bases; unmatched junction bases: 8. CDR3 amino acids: CASTGREDLTQYF. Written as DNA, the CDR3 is TGTGCCAGCACGGGGCGGGAGGATCTTACGCAGTATTTT. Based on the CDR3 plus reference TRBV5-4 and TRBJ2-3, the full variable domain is ETGVTQSPTHLIKTRGQQVTLRCSSQSGHNTVSWYQQALGQGPQFIFQYYREEENGRGNFPPRFSGLQFPNYSSELNVNALELDDSALYLCASTGREDLTQYFGPGTRLTVL.

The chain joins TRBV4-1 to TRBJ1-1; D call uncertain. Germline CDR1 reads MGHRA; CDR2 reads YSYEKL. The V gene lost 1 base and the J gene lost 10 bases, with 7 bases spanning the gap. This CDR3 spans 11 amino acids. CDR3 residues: CASSQGYGAFF. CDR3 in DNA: TGCGCCAGCAGCCAAGGCTACGGAGCTTTCTTT.

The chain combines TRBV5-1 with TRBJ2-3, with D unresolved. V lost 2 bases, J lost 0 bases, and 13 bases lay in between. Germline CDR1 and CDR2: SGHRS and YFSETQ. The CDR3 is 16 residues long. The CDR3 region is CASSFASLTSTDTQYF. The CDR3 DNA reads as TGCGCCAGCAGCTTTGCCTCTCTCACTAGCACAGATACGCAGTATTTT.

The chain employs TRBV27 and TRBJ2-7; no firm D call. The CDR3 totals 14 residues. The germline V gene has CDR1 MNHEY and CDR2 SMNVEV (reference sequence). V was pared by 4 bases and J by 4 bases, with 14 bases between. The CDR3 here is CASSSPGLNYEQYF. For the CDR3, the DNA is TGTGCCAGCAGTTCCCCGGGTCTAAATTACGAGCAGTACTTC.

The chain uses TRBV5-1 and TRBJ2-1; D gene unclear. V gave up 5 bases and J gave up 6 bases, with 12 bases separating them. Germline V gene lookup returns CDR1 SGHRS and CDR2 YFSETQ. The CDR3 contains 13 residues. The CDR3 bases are TGCGCCAGCAGTCCAACTACCTTCAATGAGCAGTTCTTC. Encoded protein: CASSPTTFNEQFF.

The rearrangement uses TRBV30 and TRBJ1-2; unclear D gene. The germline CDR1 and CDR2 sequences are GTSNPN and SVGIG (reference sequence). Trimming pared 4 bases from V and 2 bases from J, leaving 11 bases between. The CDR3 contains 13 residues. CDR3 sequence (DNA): TGTGCCTGGAATGTACAAACCAACTATGGCTACACCTTC. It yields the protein CAWNVQTNYGYTF. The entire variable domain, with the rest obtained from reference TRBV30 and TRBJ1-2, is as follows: SQTIHQWPATLVQPVGSPLSLECTVEGTSNPNLYWYRQAAGRGLQLLFYSVGIGQISSEVPQNLSASRPQDRQFILSSKKLLLSDSGFYLCAWNVQTNYGYTFGSGTRLTVV.

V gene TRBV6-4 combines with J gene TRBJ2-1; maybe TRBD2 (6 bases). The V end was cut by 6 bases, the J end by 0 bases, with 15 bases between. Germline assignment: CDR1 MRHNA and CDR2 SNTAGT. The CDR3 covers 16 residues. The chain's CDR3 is CASSGGFDSSYNEQFF. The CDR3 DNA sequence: TGTGCCAGCAGCGGGGGTTTCGACTCCTCCTACAATGAGCAGTTCTTC.

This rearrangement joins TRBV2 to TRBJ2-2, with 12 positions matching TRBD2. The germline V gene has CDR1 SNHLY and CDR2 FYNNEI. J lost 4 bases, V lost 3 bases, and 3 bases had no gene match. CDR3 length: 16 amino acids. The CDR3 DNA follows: TGTGCCAGCAGTGAGGCTAGCGGGAGGGTCACCGGGGAGCTGTTTTTT. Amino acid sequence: CASSEASGRVTGELFF.

CDR3 nucleotides: TGTGCCAGTAGACCGGACAGTTCCTACAATGAGCAGTTCTTC. Amino acids: CASRPDSSYNEQFF. The chain combines TRBV19 with TRBJ2-1; tentative D call: TRBD1 (6 bases). The CDR3 spans 14 residues. Germline loops: CDR1 LNHDA, CDR2 SQIVND (reference sequence). V shed 6 bases and J shed 1 base, with 10 bases lying between them.

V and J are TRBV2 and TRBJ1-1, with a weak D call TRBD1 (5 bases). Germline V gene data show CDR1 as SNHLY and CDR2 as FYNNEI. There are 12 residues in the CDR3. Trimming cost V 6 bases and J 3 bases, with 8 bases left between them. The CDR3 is CASRAGYTEAFF. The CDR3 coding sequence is TGTGCCAGCAGGGCAGGGTACACTGAAGCTTTCTTT.

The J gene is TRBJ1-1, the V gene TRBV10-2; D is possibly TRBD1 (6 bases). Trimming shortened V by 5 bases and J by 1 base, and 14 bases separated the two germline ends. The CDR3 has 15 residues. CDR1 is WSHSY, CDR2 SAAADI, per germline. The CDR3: CASSPGTYSNTEAFF. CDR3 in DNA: TGCGCCAGCAGTCCCGGGACATATTCGAACACTGAAGCTTTCTTT.

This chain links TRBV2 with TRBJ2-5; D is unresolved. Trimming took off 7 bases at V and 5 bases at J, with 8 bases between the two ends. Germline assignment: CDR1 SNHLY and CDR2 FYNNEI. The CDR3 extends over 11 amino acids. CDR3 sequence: CASTTRETQYF. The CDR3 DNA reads TGTGCCAGCACCACCCGGGAGACCCAGTACTTC. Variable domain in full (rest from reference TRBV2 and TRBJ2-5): EPEVTQTPSHQVTQMGQEVILRCVPISNHLYFYWYRQILGQKVEFLVSFYNNEISEKSEIFDDQFSVERPDGSNFTLKIRSTKLEDSAMYFCASTTRETQYFGPGTRLLVL.

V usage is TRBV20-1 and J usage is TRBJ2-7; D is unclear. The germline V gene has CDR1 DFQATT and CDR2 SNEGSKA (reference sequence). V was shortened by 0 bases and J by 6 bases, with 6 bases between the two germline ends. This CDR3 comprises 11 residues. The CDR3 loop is CSARDPPEQYF. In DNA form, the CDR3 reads TGCAGTGCTAGAGACCCCCCCGAGCAGTACTTC.

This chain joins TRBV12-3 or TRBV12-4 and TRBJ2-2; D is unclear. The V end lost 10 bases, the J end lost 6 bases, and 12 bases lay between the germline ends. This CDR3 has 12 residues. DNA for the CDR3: TGTGCCACCCTGGGCCTGGCCGGGGAGCTGTTTTTT. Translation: CATLGLAGELFF.

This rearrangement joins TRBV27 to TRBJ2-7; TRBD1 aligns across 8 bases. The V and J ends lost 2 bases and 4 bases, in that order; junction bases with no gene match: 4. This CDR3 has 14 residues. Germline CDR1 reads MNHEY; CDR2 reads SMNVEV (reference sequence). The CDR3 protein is CASSLGQGDYEQYF. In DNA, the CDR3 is TGTGCCAGCAGTTTAGGACAGGGAGATTACGAGCAGTACTTC.